This is a list of T cell receptor beta chains from one sample in a study of T-cell memory formation after mild COVID-19. TCRdb analysed the 5' RACE reads with MiXCR anew, one entry per CDR3 protein. The profile covers a few hundred thousand distinct CDR3 sequences, with roughly 15% appearing a single time and under 25% taken by the ten largest. Sequenced sample: PBMCs or a T cell subset sorted from them (not recorded which). These receptors all stem from a man between 18 and 29 years old who had mild COVID-19 (a few samples of this study predate the infection). Cell type and time point are not known. CDR3s leave out the opening cysteine and the closing phenylalanine or tryptophan. The D gene is left open where the match is weak. Expanded clones get a size class; other rows say once, few or many, or leave the size out.

j_gene | d_gene | abundance | v_gene | CDR3aa
TRBJ2-3 | NA | NA | TRBV4-1 | ASSQGQKGTDTQY
TRBJ1-5 | TRBD1 | NA | TRBV7-6 | ASSPDRFSNQPQH
TRBJ2-3 | TRBD2 | NA | TRBV6-5 | ASSRAGGQY
TRBJ2-3 | TRBD2 | few | TRBV20-1 | SAPGTSGGFSTDTQY
TRBJ1-4 | TRBD1 | few | TRBV18 | ASSPRGEKLF
TRBJ1-1 | NA | few | TRBV12-3/TRBV12-4 | ASSFRERTEAF
TRBJ2-6 | NA | NA | TRBV29-1 | SVVGSTGANVLT
TRBJ2-5 | NA | few | TRBV7-8 | ASSLVVSFRGETQY
TRBJ1-2 | NA | NA | TRBV7-2 | ASSFLRGDGYT
TRBJ2-1 | NA | once | TRBV5-4 | ASRSGNNEQF
TRBJ1-5 | TRBD1 | NA | TRBV2 | ASSAQGALGQPQH
TRBJ2-7 | NA | NA | TRBV29-1 | SVGLGTGEQY
TRBJ1-6 | NA | many | TRBV3-1 | ASSQDREEISYNSPLH
TRBJ2-1 | NA | many | TRBV7-3 | ASSLTRGSYNEQF
TRBJ1-2 | TRBD1 | NA | TRBV4-3 | ASSQDGGPGGPINYGYT
TRBJ2-3 | NA | once | TRBV25-1 | ASSESADTQY
TRBJ2-7 | NA | NA | TRBV11-2 | ASSFKQGGYEQY
TRBJ1-4 | TRBD1 | few | TRBV25-1 | ASSRDRGRREEKLF
TRBJ1-3 | NA | NA | TRBV5-1 | ASSLAAGHGNTIY
TRBJ1-1 | NA | few | TRBV5-1 | ASSYGGAQNTEAF
TRBJ1-5 | NA | few | TRBV6-1 | ASSVEYSNQPQH
TRBJ2-7 | NA | few | TRBV12-3/TRBV12-4 | ASSLGLAYEQY
TRBJ2-3 | TRBD2 | NA | TRBV6-5 | ASSYGSGGRTDTQY
TRBJ2-7 | NA | NA | TRBV5-5 | ASSLLQGPYEQY
TRBJ1-2 | NA | few | TRBV7-9 | ASSFGGGGGPGGAYT
TRBJ2-2 | NA | NA | TRBV4-3 | ASSQEADAGELF
TRBJ1-1 | NA | NA | TRBV5-1 | ASSLESGVEAF
TRBJ2-5 | NA | NA | TRBV2 | ASSERQGQETQY
TRBJ1-2 | NA | few | TRBV4-1 | ASSQVAGLNYGYT
TRBJ2-2 | NA | NA | TRBV12-3/TRBV12-4 | ASGFGQQNTGELF
TRBJ1-5 | TRBD1 | few | TRBV10-3 | AILRTDRGRSAPQH
TRBJ2-3 | NA | few | TRBV7-3 | ASSLSGWGDTQY
TRBJ1-6 | NA | few | TRBV18 | ASTGYRDANSPLH
TRBJ2-2 | TRBD2 | NA | TRBV7-9 | ASKIFREGLVNTGELF
TRBJ1-5 | NA | few | TRBV12-3/TRBV12-4 | ASCRANQPQH
TRBJ1-1 | NA | few | TRBV4-3 | ASSQVGGRRGDTEAF
TRBJ1-5 | NA | once | TRBV7-2 | ASSLGGAGSGQPQH
TRBJ1-4 | NA | NA | TRBV7-9 | ASSHATYEPTNEKLF
TRBJ2-1 | NA | NA | TRBV9 | ASSPWSQNEQF
TRBJ1-1 | NA | few | TRBV5-1 | ASSTRGVGTEAF
TRBJ2-5 | NA | NA | TRBV23-1 | ARGLDSGSGTQY
TRBJ1-4 | TRBD1 | few | TRBV6-5 | ASRRTGTGLEKLF
TRBJ2-5 | TRBD2 | few | TRBV24-1 | ATGTSGGETQY
TRBJ2-1 | NA | few | TRBV12-3/TRBV12-4 | ASSLLFAGHPDNEQF
TRBJ2-5 | TRBD2 | few | TRBV24-1 | ATSDPGRAETQY
TRBJ2-1 | NA | NA | TRBV12-3/TRBV12-4 | ASSRGGGGLYNEQF
TRBJ2-5 | TRBD1 | NA | TRBV5-1 | ASSGIRDRRRETQY
TRBJ1-4 | NA | NA | TRBV5-1 | ASSFQGRSEKLF
TRBJ2-5 | NA | NA | TRBV30 | AWSVPGETQY
TRBJ2-5 | NA | few | TRBV6-2/TRBV6-3 | ASSLVSWETQY
TRBJ2-4 | NA | NA | TRBV9 | ASNQGTENIQY
TRBJ2-1 | NA | few | TRBV12-3/TRBV12-4 | ASSLDPVRNEQF
TRBJ2-1 | TRBD2 | many | TRBV7-3 | ASSLNSGAGPYNEQF
TRBJ2-7 | TRBD2 | many | TRBV3-1 | ASSFSGGLEQY